These T cell receptor beta chains were read from a single sample in a study of blood T cell repertoires in COVID-19. Using immunoSEQ multiplex PCR, the repertoire was profiled, and TCRdb retains in-frame clones only, with some absent. The table lists over 80,000 clones, about 86% of them singletons, with approximately 15% in the top ten. Input material: peripheral blood. The receptors were gathered from a woman aged 55-75 years with acute or convalescent COVID-19. The CDR3 runs from the conserved cysteine through the conserved F or W. A D gene is named only where the DNA matches it firmly. Clone size appears in some rows only: once, few, many, or a class for an expanded clone.

j_call	v_call	clone_size	d_call	cdr3_nt	cdr3_aa
TRBJ2-1	TRBV3-1/TRBV3-2	.	TRBD2	TGTGCCAGCAGCCCTCGAAGACTAGCGGGAGCCCACAATGAGCAGTTCTTC	CASSPRRLAGAHNEQFF
TRBJ1-5	TRBV15	.	TRBD1	TGTGCCACCAGCAGAGTTAGGACAGGGGGGAATCAGCCCCAGCATTTT	CATSRVRTGGNQPQHF
TRBJ2-1	TRBV6-6	.	TRBD2	TGTGCCAGCAGTGGTCCCGGGACTAGCGCAAATGAGCAGTTCTTC	CASSGPGTSANEQFF
TRBJ1-1	TRBV2	.	.	TGTGCCAGCAAGCGCGACGGCCCCCGGAACACTGAAGCTTTCTTT	CASKRDGPRNTEAFF
TRBJ2-5	TRBV3-1/TRBV3-2	.	TRBD2	TGTGCCAGCAGCCAAGTACGAGCGGGGGGACTGGAGACCCAGTACTTC	CASSQVRAGGLETQYF
TRBJ2-7	TRBV3-1/TRBV3-2	.	TRBD2	TGTGCCAGCAGCCAAGATGCGCCGGGAGGACCGTCTTGGGGGGAGCAGTACTTC	CASSQDAPGGPSWGEQYF
TRBJ1-5	TRBV6-5	once	.	TGTGCCAGCAGGGCGGGGGCAGGGAGAGATCAGCCCCAGCATTTT	CASRAGAGRDQPQHF
TRBJ2-6	TRBV3-1/TRBV3-2	.	.	TGTGCCAGCAGCCAACGTCGGGACATTGGGGCCAACGTCCTGACTTTC	CASSQRRDIGANVLTF
TRBJ1-1	TRBV11-3	.	TRBD1	TGTGCCAGCAGCTTAACAAGGACAGGGGCGAGCACTGAAGCTTTCTTT	CASSLTRTGASTEAFF
TRBJ1-3	TRBV6-6	.	TRBD1	TGTGCCAGCAGTACGGGACAGGGCTCAGGAAACACCATATATTTT	CASSTGQGSGNTIYF
TRBJ1-3	TRBV19	.	TRBD1	TGTGCCAGTAAGGGACAGGGGGACGGAAACACCATATATTTT	CASKGQGDGNTIYF
TRBJ1-1	TRBV2	.	TRBD1	TGTGCCAGCAGTGAGAATTCGGGGACAGGGAACACTGAAGCTTTCTTT	CASSENSGTGNTEAFF
TRBJ1-2	TRBV9	once	TRBD1	TGTGCCAGCTCGACAGGGGATTACTATGGCTACACCTTC	CASSTGDYYGYTF
TRBJ2-1	TRBV6-5	.	TRBD2	TGTGCCAGCAGTTACAAGCCTAGCGGGCCCTACAATGAGCAGTTCTTC	CASSYKPSGPYNEQFF
TRBJ1-2	TRBV6-6	once	.	TGTGCCAGCAGTTACTCAATCAGGGAACCCTACACCTTC	CASSYSIREPYTF
TRBJ1-5	TRBV7-8	.	TRBD1	TGTGCCAGCAGCCTACAGGGACAGGGGAATCAGCCCCAGCATTTT	CASSLQGQGNQPQHF
TRBJ1-1	TRBV18	.	.	TGTGCCAGCTCACCACCAGACACCTTCGGCACTGAAGCTTTCTTT	CASSPPDTFGTEAFF
TRBJ1-2	TRBV7-2	once	.	TGTGCCAGCAGCTCAGGGTCTCCATCGAGCTATGGCTACACCTTC	CASSSGSPSSYGYTF
TRBJ1-5	TRBV30	.	.	TGTGCCTGGAGTGTCGCAGGGGATCAGCCCCAGCATTTT	CAWSVAGDQPQHF
TRBJ1-1	TRBV5-1	.	.	TGCGCCAGCAGCTTGGTTGCCTCAGGCGCTGAAGCTTTCTTT	CASSLVASGAEAFF
TRBJ1-3	TRBV5-1	.	.	TGCGCCAGCAGCCAGACACCCCGCTCTGGAAACACCATATATTTT	CASSQTPRSGNTIYF
TRBJ1-1	TRBV9	.	.	TGTGCCAGCAGCGGGGGGACATTGGGGAACACTGAAGCTTTCTTT	CASSGGTLGNTEAFF
TRBJ2-7	TRBV10-3	.	.	TGTGCCATCAGCCCAGTCGACTACGAGCAGTACTTC	CAISPVDYEQYF
TRBJ2-7	TRBV25-1	.	.	TGTGCCAGCAGTCAGTCCGTTTCGGAGGACTACGAGCAGTACTTC	CASSQSVSEDYEQYF
TRBJ2-1	TRBV6-2/TRBV6-3	.	TRBD1	TGTGCCAGCAGTTACTCTACAGGGGGCAATGAGCAGTTCTTC	CASSYSTGGNEQFF
TRBJ1-1	TRBV11-3	.	.	TGTGCCAGCAGCTCCCCCCAACAAACAGGGCGCACTGAAGCTTTCTTT	CASSSPQQTGRTEAFF
TRBJ1-1	TRBV5-1	.	TRBD1	TGCGCCAGCAGCTTGGAGGGACAGGGTCTCGCTGAAGCTTTCTTT	CASSLEGQGLAEAFF
TRBJ2-1	TRBV19	.	TRBD1	TGTGCCAGTAGTATGACGGGACAGGGGAAGAATGAGCAGTTCTTC	CASSMTGQGKNEQFF
TRBJ2-7	TRBV5-1	.	TRBD2	TGCGCCAGCAGATACGGGACTAGCGGGGACTTCTCCTACGAGCAGTACTTC	CASRYGTSGDFSYEQYF
TRBJ1-4	TRBV28	.	.	TGTGCCAGCACAACAACTAATGAAAAACTGTTTTTT	CASTTTNEKLFF
TRBJ2-3	TRBV9	.	TRBD2	TGTGCCAGCAGCGTCGGACTAGATCCCGATACGCAGTATTTT	CASSVGLDPDTQYF
TRBJ2-1	TRBV11-3	.	TRBD2	TGTGCCAGCAGCTCGCCCCCACTAGCGGGAAATGAGCAGTTCTTC	CASSSPPLAGNEQFF
TRBJ1-4	TRBV5-1	once	TRBD1	TGCGCCAGCAGCTTGGGACAGGGGCTGGCTAATGAAAAACTGTTTTTT	CASSLGQGLANEKLFF
TRBJ2-1	TRBV5-1	.	TRBD2	TGCGCCAGCAGCTTCCCGCTAGCGGGAGGTTCTAATGAGCAGTTCTTC	CASSFPLAGGSNEQFF
TRBJ2-7	TRBV4-2	.	TRBD1	TGTGCCAGCAGCCAAGATCAATATAGGGGACAGGGGTACGAGCAGTACTTC	CASSQDQYRGQGYEQYF
TRBJ2-7	TRBV5-1	.	.	TGCGCCAGCAGCCGACCGGAAGAGGGCTCCTACGAGCAGTACTTC	CASSRPEEGSYEQYF
TRBJ2-1	TRBV6-5	.	.	TGTGCCAGCAGTATAATAAACTCCTACAATGAGCAGTTCTTC	CASSIINSYNEQFF
TRBJ2-7	TRBV24-1	.	.	TGTGCCACCAGTGATTCTGGCGGGACGGGCTACGAGCAGTACTTC	CATSDSGGTGYEQYF
TRBJ1-2	TRBV3-1/TRBV3-2	.	.	TGTGCCAGCAGCCAAGGGACTTCTAACTATGGCTACACCTTC	CASSQGTSNYGYTF
TRBJ2-7	TRBV9	.	TRBD1	TGTGCCAGCAGCCGATCGGACAGGGGCTACGAGCAGTACTTC	CASSRSDRGYEQYF
TRBJ1-5	TRBV10-1	medium-sized	.	TGCGCCAGCAGTCCAGGTTTCCAGCAGCCCCAGCATTTT	CASSPGFQQPQHF
TRBJ2-1	TRBV4-2	.	TRBD2	TGTGCCAGCAGCCAAGAAGTGAGCGGGGGGCGGACCTTTTACAATGAGCAGTTCTTC	CASSQEVSGGRTFYNEQFF
TRBJ2-3	TRBV5-6	.	.	TGTGCCAGCAGCTCTTTAGGAGTCCTAGCGTCCCACGATGAGGATACGCAGTATTTT	CASSSLGVLASHDEDTQYF
TRBJ2-1	TRBV9	.	TRBD2	TGTGCCAGCAGCGTACAAGCGGGGGGAGACAATGAGCAGTTCTTC	CASSVQAGGDNEQFF
TRBJ2-5	TRBV5-1	.	.	TGCGCCAGCAGCTTGGCATGGGGCCCAAGGGAGACCCAGTACTTC	CASSLAWGPRETQYF
TRBJ1-1	TRBV30	.	TRBD1	TGTGCCTGGAGTGTAGGGGGCGCGAGTACTGAAGCTTTCTTT	CAWSVGGASTEAFF
TRBJ1-5	TRBV6-2/TRBV6-3	.	.	TGTGCCAGCAGTTACTACAGGGAGTACACCGGTGGCAATCAGCCCCAGCATTTT	CASSYYREYTGGNQPQHF
TRBJ2-1	TRBV5-1	.	.	TGCGCCAGCAGCGGATCTCTGGGGGGGCTGACCCTCAATGAGCAGTTCTTC	CASSGSLGGLTLNEQFF
TRBJ2-7	TRBV24-1	.	.	TGTGCCACCAGTGATCAGGACACTCCGCGAGGCGAGCAGTACTTC	CATSDQDTPRGEQYF
TRBJ2-7	TRBV5-1	.	TRBD1	TGCGCCAGCAGCTTGGAAGGCAGGGGGAACTACGAGCAGTACTTC	CASSLEGRGNYEQYF
TRBJ2-5	TRBV30	.	.	TGTGCCTGGAGTGTACTGAACGGAGAGACCCAGTACTTC	CAWSVLNGETQYF